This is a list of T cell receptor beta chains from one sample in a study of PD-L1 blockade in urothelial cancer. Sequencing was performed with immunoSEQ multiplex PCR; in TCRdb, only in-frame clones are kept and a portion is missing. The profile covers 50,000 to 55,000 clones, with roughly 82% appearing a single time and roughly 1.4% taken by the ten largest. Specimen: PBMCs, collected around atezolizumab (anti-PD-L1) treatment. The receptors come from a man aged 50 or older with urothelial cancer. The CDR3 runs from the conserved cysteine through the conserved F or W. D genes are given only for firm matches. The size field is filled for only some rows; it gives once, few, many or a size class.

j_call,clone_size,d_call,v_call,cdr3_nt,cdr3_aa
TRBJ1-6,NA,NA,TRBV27,TGTGCCAGCACCCGGGGAGGGGCGAGGATTTCACCCCTCCACTTT,CASTRGGARISPLHF
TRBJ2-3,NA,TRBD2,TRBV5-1,TGCGCCAGCAGTCCGATAGCGGGGGGTACAGATACGCAGTATTTT,CASSPIAGGTDTQYF
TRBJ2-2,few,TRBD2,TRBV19,TGTGCCAGTAAACCGTCTAGCGGGAGTAGGGCCGGGGAGCTGTTTTTT,CASKPSSGSRAGELFF
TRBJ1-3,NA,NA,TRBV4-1,TGCGCCAGCAGCCAACTTGGAAACACCATATATTTT,CASSQLGNTIYF
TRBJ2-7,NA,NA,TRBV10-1,TGCGCCAGCAGTGGAGGGAACTACGAGCAGTACTTC,CASSGGNYEQYF
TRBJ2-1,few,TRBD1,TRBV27,TGTGCCAGCAACCGAGGGGGACAGGGGGCTAACAATGAGCAGTTCTTC,CASNRGGQGANNEQFF
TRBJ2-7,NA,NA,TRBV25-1,TGTGCCAGCAGTGAACCCCCCTACTTCGAGCAGTACTTC,CASSEPPYFEQYF
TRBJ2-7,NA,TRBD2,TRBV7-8,TGTGCCAGCAGCTCGGGACTAGTGGTCTACGAGCAGTACTTC,CASSSGLVVYEQYF
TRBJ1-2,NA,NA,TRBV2,TGTGCCAGGAGCCCCAGGGAGGGCTATGGCTACACCTTC,CARSPREGYGYTF
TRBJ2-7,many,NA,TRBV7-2,TGTGCCAGCAGCTTATCCCTAGCCGAGCAGTACTTC,CASSLSLAEQYF
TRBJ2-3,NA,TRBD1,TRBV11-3,TGTGCCAGCAGCCCCCAACCGACAGGGTCCACAGATACGCAGTATTTT,CASSPQPTGSTDTQYF
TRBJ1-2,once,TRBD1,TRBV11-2,TGTGCCAGCAGCCTCCGATTCACGGGACAGGCTAGCTATGGCTACACCTTC,CASSLRFTGQASYGYTF
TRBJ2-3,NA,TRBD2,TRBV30,TGTGCCTGGATCCTAAGCGGGGTTACAGATACGCAGTATTTT,CAWILSGVTDTQYF
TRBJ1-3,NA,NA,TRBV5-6,TGTGCCAGCAGCTTGACAAGTCCTGGAAACACCATATATTTT,CASSLTSPGNTIYF
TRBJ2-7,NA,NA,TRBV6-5,TGTGCCAGCAGTTACCCTAGTTCCCCCTACGAGCAGTACTTC,CASSYPSSPYEQYF
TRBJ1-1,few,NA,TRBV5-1,TGCGCCAGCAGCTTTCGCGATGAAGCTTTCTTT,CASSFRDEAFF
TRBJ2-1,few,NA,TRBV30,TGTGCCTGGAGTGCGCTGATCGGTGAGCAGTTCTTC,CAWSALIGEQFF
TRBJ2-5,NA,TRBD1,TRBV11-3,TGTGCCAGCAGCTCCGGGACAGGGGAGACCCAGTACTTC,CASSSGTGETQYF
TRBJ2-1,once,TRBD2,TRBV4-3,TGCGCCAGCAGCCACGGACTAGCGGGAAACAATGAGCAGTTCTTC,CASSHGLAGNNEQFF
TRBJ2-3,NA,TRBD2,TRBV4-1,TGCGCCAGCAGCCAAAGAGGCTCACTAGCGGGAGGAGATACGCAGTATTTT,CASSQRGSLAGGDTQYF
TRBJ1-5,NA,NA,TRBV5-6,TGTGCCAGCAGCTTGATCAGCGGGATCAATCAGCCCCAGCATTTT,CASSLISGINQPQHF
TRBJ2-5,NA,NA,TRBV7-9,TGTGCCAGCGGGGGCATGGACGGTTTAAGCGAGACCCAGTACTTC,CASGGMDGLSETQYF
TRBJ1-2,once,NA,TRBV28,TGTGCCAGCAGAGTTTTAGACAGGAACTATGGCTACACCTTC,CASRVLDRNYGYTF
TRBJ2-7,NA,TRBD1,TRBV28,TGTGCCAGCAGTTTAGGACAGGACGAGCAGTACTTC,CASSLGQDEQYF
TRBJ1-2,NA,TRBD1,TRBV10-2,TGCGCCAGCAGCCCTACAGGGGGAAAGTTCTATGGCTACACCTTC,CASSPTGGKFYGYTF
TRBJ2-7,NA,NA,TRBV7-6,TGTGCCAGCAGCCCGCCGGGTCTTTACGAGCAGTACTTC,CASSPPGLYEQYF
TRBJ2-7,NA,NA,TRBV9,TGTGCCAGCAGCGTGGGGCAGGCCACCTACGAGCAGTACTTC,CASSVGQATYEQYF
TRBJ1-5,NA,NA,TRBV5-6,TGTGCCAGCAGCGTGAGGGGGTCCAATCAGCCCCAGCATTTT,CASSVRGSNQPQHF
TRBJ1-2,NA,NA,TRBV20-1,TGCAGTGCAGGGGTCGGCTATGGCTACACCTTC,CSAGVGYGYTF
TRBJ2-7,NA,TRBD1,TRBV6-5,TGTGCCAGCAGTCGCTCGGACAGGGGGCGAGAGCAGTACTTC,CASSRSDRGREQYF
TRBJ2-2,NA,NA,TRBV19,TGTGCCAGTAGTATTCAGGCAGGTTCGAACACCGGGGAGCTGTTTTTT,CASSIQAGSNTGELFF